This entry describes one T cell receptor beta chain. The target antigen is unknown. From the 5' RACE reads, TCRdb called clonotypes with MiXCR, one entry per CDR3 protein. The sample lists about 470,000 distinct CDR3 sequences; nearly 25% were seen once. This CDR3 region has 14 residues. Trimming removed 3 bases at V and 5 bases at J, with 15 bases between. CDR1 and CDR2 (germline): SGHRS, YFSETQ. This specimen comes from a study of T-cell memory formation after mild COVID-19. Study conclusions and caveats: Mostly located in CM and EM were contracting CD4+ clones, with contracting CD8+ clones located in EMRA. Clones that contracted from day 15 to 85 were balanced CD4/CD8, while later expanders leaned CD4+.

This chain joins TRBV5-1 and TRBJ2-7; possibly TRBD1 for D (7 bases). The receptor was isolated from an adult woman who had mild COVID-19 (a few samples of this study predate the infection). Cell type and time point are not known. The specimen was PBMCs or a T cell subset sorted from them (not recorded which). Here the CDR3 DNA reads TGCGCCAGCAGCTGGGGGGACAGACTTAACGAGCAGTACTTC. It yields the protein CASSWGDRLNEQYF.